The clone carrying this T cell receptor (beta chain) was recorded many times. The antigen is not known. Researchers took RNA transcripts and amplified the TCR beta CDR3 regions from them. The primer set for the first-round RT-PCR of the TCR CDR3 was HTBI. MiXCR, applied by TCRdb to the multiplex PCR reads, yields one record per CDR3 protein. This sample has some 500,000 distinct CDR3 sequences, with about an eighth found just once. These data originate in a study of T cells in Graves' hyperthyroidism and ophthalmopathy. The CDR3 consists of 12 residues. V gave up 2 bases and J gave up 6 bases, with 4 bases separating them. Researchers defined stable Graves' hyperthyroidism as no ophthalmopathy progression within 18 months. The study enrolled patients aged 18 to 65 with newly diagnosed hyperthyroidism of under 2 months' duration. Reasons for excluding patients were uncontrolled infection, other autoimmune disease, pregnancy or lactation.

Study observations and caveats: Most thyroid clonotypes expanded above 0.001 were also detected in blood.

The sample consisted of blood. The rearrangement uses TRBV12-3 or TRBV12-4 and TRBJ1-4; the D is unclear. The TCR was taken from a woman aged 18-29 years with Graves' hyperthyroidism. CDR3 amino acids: CASSLFDEKLFF. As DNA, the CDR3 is TGTGCCAGCAGTTTATTTGATGAAAAACTGTTTTTT.